This paragraph covers one T cell receptor beta chain sequence. Its target is unknown. V was shortened by 5 bases and J by 6 bases, with 20 bases between the two germline ends. Germline CDR1 is SGHVS and CDR2 is FNYEAQ. CDR3 length: 16 residues. This sample was taken from a study of metastatic and nonmetastatic thyroid tumors. Background on the study: Repertoires from malignant and benign thyroid patients were compared across blood and tumor or nodule tissue.

General study findings and limits: According to reports, the diversity of TCR beta was significantly higher in malignant thyroid tumors than in benign nodules, and this held in both blood and tumor samples.

The entire patient cohort was treatment-naive prior to thyroid surgery. TCRdb reprocessed the PCR reads via MiXCR. The table includes about 59,000 clones, 25% to 35% detected once. This sequence joins TRBV7-6 and TRBJ2-1, with no clear D. The receptor was isolated from a female donor with papillary thyroid cancer or a benign thyroid nodule (not recorded which). Some clones in this sample may be carry-over from other donors' samples. The sequencing sample was made of blood. The CDR3 DNA is TGTGCCAGCAGCCTGTCGCCGAATGGCGGAATCAATGAGCAGTTCTTC. It translates to CASSLSPNGGINEQFF. Based on the CDR3 plus reference TRBV7-6 and TRBJ2-1, the full variable domain is GAGVSQSPRYKVTKRGQDVALRCDPISGHVSLYWYRQALGQGPEFLTYFNYEAQQDKSGLPNDRFSAERPEGSISTLTIQRTEQRDSAMYRCASSLSPNGGINEQFFGPGTRLTVL.